The 3 T cell receptor beta chains listed next were all sequenced from one sample in a study of beta chain features in type 1 diabetes. For these receptors, no antigen is known. Reverse transcription of all isolated RNA meant that expressed TCRB transcripts were sequenced. The data were produced by immunoSEQ multiplex PCR, yet TCRdb's version contains in-frame clones alone and is incomplete. The data hold under 400,000 clones, with roughly 13% observed a single time. Whole-study results and caveats: Shortening that was moderate but significant affected the TCRB CDR3s of Type 1 diabetes patients in all four CD4+ subsets.

The specimen sequenced was naive CD4+ T cells from blood. The source of these receptors is a woman younger than 35 with type 1 diabetes.

This clone appeared a few times. The rearrangement joins TRBV14 to TRBJ2-1; the D is unclear. The V gene lost 1 base and the J gene lost 4 bases, with 8 bases spanning the gap. CDR3 length: 14 amino acids. CDR1 SGHDN and CDR2 FVKESK come from the germline V gene. The DNA of the CDR3 is TGTGCCAGCAGCCAAGTGTCCAATTACAATGAGCAGTTCTTC. Its translation: CASSQVSNYNEQFF.

The chain uses TRBV11-2 and TRBJ2-3; 13 bases fit TRBD2. Germline CDR1 and CDR2: SGHAT and FQNNGV. V lost 5 bases and J lost 3; bases outside the gene matches: 8. The CDR3 length is 17 residues. The CDR3 DNA reads as TGTGCCAGCAGCCCCGGGACTAGCGGGACATCTACAGATACGCAGTATTTT. Protein: CASSPGTSGTSTDTQYF.

This clone was counted between two and nine times. V gene TRBV11-2 combines with J gene TRBJ2-4; perhaps TRBD1 as D (7 bases). Germline loops: CDR1 SGHAT, CDR2 FQNNGV. This CDR3 has 15 amino acids. Trimming cost V 5 bases and J 4 bases, with 15 bases left between them. CDR3 region: CASSPTRGQKNIQYF. The CDR3, as DNA: TGTGCCAGCAGCCCAACGCGGGGACAGAAAAACATTCAGTACTTC.